These T cell receptor beta chains were read from a single sample in a study of blood T cell repertoires in COVID-19. Libraries were prepared by immunoSEQ multiplex PCR; TCRdb keeps only in-frame clonotypes and omits some of them. The sample has under 250,000 clones, approximately 81% seen once. Material for sequencing was peripheral blood. Receptors originate from a woman aged 80 or over with acute or convalescent COVID-19. Each CDR3 is given without its conserved first and last residue.

TRBJ2-3,TRBV5-6,ASSSGTGGDTQY
TRBJ2-1,TRBV12-5,ASGYSGRAYNEQF
TRBJ1-6,TRBV6-5,ASSYVHRESGSPLH
TRBJ2-1,TRBV10-1,ASSGPGYNEQF
TRBJ2-7,TRBV30,AWTGQSWEQY
TRBJ2-7,TRBV5-7,LASSYEQY
TRBJ1-4,TRBV3-1/TRBV3-2,ASSQDRVVNEKLF
TRBJ1-6,TRBV6-5,ASQVNTGINSPLH
TRBJ2-2,TRBV19,ASSRSTNTGELF
TRBJ1-3,TRBV5-1,ASSPTGTGAGNTIY
TRBJ2-2,TRBV19,ASELAGGLNTGELF
TRBJ2-4,TRBV27,ASREAGRTKNIQY
TRBJ2-1,TRBV24-1,ATGQSRYNEQF
TRBJ2-2,TRBV6-5,ASSTSPPVGELF
TRBJ2-5,TRBV12-3/TRBV12-4,ASSGQMGETQY
TRBJ1-5,TRBV23-1,AICVKSGQPQH
TRBJ1-1,TRBV9,ASGYGGEVATEAF
TRBJ2-5,TRBV18,ASSPSTVFQETQY
TRBJ2-3,TRBV3-1/TRBV3-2,ASSHHRGLSGTDTQY
TRBJ2-1,TRBV6-4,ASSPRAGANNEQF
TRBJ1-4,TRBV5-5,ASSRQGDEKLF
TRBJ1-1,TRBV4-2,ASSQDGSTNTEAF
TRBJ1-2,TRBV6-1,ASSETGIDGYT
TRBJ1-1,TRBV29-1,SVVGRQWNTEAF
TRBJ1-6,TRBV7-9,ASSLAGTGNSPLH
TRBJ1-5,TRBV29-1,SVESGQGRIQPQH
TRBJ2-5,TRBV7-3,ASSKSDRGSETQY
TRBJ2-5,TRBV12-5,ASSSGVAFGETQY
TRBJ2-7,TRBV18,ASSPRGQGYEQY
TRBJ1-1,TRBV28,ASRPDKNTEAF
TRBJ2-1,TRBV6-5,ASSQPGQKWEQF
TRBJ2-1,TRBV7-3,ASSLNSGAYNEQF
TRBJ2-1,TRBV5-1,ASGLADVSYNEQF
TRBJ1-3,TRBV2,ASSERTGGFGNTIY